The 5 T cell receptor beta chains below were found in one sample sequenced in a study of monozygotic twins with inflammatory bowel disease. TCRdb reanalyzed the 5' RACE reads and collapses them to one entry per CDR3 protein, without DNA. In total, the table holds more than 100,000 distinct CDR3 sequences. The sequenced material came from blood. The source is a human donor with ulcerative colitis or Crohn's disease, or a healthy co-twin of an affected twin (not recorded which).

CDR3 residues: CASSLGDRVHF. The chain joins TRBV27 to TRBJ2-7; TCRdb's assignment of TRBD1 cannot be checked, as there is no DNA. CDR3 length equals 11 residues. In germline, CDR1 is MNHEY, CDR2 SMNVEV (reference sequence).

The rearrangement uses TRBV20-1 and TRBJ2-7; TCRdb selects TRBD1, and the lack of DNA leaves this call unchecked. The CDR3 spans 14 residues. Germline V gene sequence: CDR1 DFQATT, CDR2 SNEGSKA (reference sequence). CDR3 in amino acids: CSARSQGQAYEQYF.

CDR3: CASSHTTGTSGKQETQYF. The chain joins TRBV4-2 to TRBJ2-5; there is no DNA to check the TCRdb D call of TRBD2. The CDR3 is 18 amino acids. CDR1 and CDR2 (germline): LGHNA, YNFKEQ.

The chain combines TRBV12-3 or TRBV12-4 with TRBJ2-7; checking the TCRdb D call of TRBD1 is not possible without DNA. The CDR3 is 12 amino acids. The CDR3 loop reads CASSPLRYEQYF.

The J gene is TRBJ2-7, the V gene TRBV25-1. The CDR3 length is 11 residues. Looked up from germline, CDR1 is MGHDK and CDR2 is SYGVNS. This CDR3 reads CASSDDYEQYF.